This T cell receptor (beta chain) was identified during a study of CD8 T cells in ankylosing spondylitis. The CDR3 extends over 15 amino acids. Germline CDR1 SGHRS, CDR2 YFSETQ. Trimming took 5 bases from V and 2 from J, leaving 14 bases between them. Points from the study as a whole: What appeared characteristic of ankylosing spondylitis blood was a TCR beta motif of eight highly homologous variants.

One entry per CDR3 protein results from TCRdb running MiXCR on the 5' RACE reads. The sample has about 540,000 distinct CDR3 sequences, more than 9.5% seen once. As concerns this clonotype: Its antigen is unidentified.

The V gene is TRBV5-1, the J gene TRBJ1-5; no firm D call. The sequenced sample was blood, either unsorted or a sorted T cell fraction (not recorded which). This TCR derives from a male donor with ankylosing spondylitis. The DNA of the CDR3 is TGCGCCAGCAGGCCCCTACCTAGGGGCAATCAGCCCCAGCATTTT. It translates to CASRPLPRGNQPQHF.